The following is a T cell receptor (beta chain) sequence with its context. Its antigen is unknown. Via MiXCR, TCRdb re-called the 5' RACE reads, giving one row per CDR3 protein. The sample consists of about 350,000 distinct CDR3 sequences, 12% to 15% of them appearing once. This CDR3 comprises 15 residues. The V gene's germline CDR1 is LGHNA and CDR2 YSLEER. Trimming removed 2 bases from V and 5 bases from J, with 15 bases in between. The source of the sample is a study of T-cell memory formation after mild COVID-19. Study observations and caveats: Clones shrinking from day 15 to 85 showed even CD4/CD8 mixes; later expanders tilted CD4+. Unconfirmed was the SARS-CoV-2 specificity of second-wave clones that peaked on day 37.

The gene calls are TRBV4-3 and TRBJ2-5; a weak D match, TRBD2 (6 bases). Sequenced: PBMCs or a T cell subset sorted from them (not recorded which). The sequence came from a man aged 18 to 35 who had mild COVID-19 (a few samples of this study predate the infection). Cell type and time point are not known. CDR3 amino acids: CASSQLDYPGETQYF. In DNA, the CDR3 is TGCGCCAGCAGCCAATTGGACTACCCAGGGGAGACCCAGTACTTC.